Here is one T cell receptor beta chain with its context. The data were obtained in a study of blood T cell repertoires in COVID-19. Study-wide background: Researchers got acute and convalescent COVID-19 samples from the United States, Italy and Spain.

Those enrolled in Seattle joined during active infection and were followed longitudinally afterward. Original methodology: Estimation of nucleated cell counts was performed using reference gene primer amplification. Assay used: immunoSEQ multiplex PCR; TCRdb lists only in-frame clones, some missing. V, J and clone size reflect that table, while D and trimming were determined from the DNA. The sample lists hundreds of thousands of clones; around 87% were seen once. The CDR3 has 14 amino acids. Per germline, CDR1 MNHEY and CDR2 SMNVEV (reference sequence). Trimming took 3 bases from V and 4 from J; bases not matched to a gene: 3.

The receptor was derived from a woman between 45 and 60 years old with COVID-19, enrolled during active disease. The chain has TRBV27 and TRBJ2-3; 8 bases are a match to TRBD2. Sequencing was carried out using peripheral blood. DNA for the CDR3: TGTGCCAGCAGTTTCAGAGCGGGAGCAGATACGCAGTATTTT. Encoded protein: CASSFRAGADTQYF.